This T cell receptor (beta chain) was found in a study of CD8 T cells in ankylosing spondylitis. Molecular-barcoded quantitative 5'-RACE produced these TCR beta libraries. TCRdb passed the 5' RACE reads through MiXCR, listing each CDR3 protein once. The sample contains a few hundred thousand distinct CDR3 sequences, 8% of which appear only once. Study-wide results and limits: Clones linked to disease were reported to show significant enrichment in matched ankylosing spondylitis synovial fluid. Peripheral blood held disease-linked clones only at relatively low frequency, and these were CD8+. Among TCR beta sequences, a motif of several highly homologous variants appeared characteristic of ankylosing spondylitis blood. Reports of some motif variants in reactive arthritis synovial fluid and blood predate this one.

Remarks on this clonotype: What it binds is not known.

The clonotype was recovered from a male donor with ankylosing spondylitis. Sequencing used blood, either unsorted or a sorted T cell fraction (not recorded which).

DNA of the CDR3: TGTGCCAGCAGTGAACGAGGGGACATCAACTATGGCTACACCTTC. It is translated as CASSERGDINYGYTF. J is TRBJ1-2 and V is TRBV6-1, with D possibly being TRBD1 (6 bases). CDR3 length equals 15 residues. Trimming left V 2 bases short and J 2 bases short, with 12 bases between. CDR1 and CDR2 from the germline V gene are MNHNS and SASEGT.